The 18 T cell receptor beta chains reported below all come from one sample, sequenced in a study of blood T cell repertoires in COVID-19. Only in-frame clones appear in the TCRdb table, and some are missing; sequencing was by immunoSEQ multiplex PCR. The sample gives around 40,000 clones, 70% to 90% of which show up once; nearly 10% is in the top ten. The sequenced sample was peripheral blood. These receptors all stem from a human donor in a cohort sampled during active COVID-19.

The gene calls are TRBV19 and TRBJ1-5; D is undetermined. This CDR3 is 15 amino acids long. Trimming removed 6 bases at V and 0 bases at J, with 12 bases between. Germline loops: CDR1 LNHDA, CDR2 SQIVND (reference sequence). CDR3 loop: CASRLAGDSNQPQHF. The CDR3 DNA is TGTGCCAGTAGGTTGGCGGGCGATAGCAATCAGCCCCAGCATTTT.

The table lists this clone with a count of one. The rearrangement joins TRBV5-1 to TRBJ2-3; tentative D call: TRBD2 (5 bases). This CDR3 contains 16 residues. The V gene lost 3 bases and the J gene lost 1 base, with 15 bases spanning the gap. Germline CDR1 SGHRS, CDR2 YFSETQ. The CDR3 protein is CASSSGLLVGTDTQYF. CDR3 bases: TGCGCCAGCAGCTCTGGACTTCTGGTTGGCACAGATACGCAGTATTTT.

The J gene is TRBJ2-1, the V gene TRBV16; weak D call: TRBD2 (6 bases). From germline, CDR1 is KGHSY and CDR2 FQNENV. This CDR3 comprises 15 residues. Deletions cut 0 bases from V and 3 bases from J, with 9 bases between. DNA of the CDR3: TGTGCCAGCAGCCAATCTAGCGGCAGCTACAATGAGCAGTTCTTC. Encoded protein: CASSQSSGSYNEQFF.

The chain combines TRBV19 with TRBJ1-1; TRBD1 aligns across 7 bases. The CDR3 loop spans 14 amino acids. Germline V gene lookup returns CDR1 LNHDA and CDR2 SQIVND (reference sequence). Trimming at V came to 5 bases and at J to 8 bases, leaving 11 bases not matched to a gene. CDR3 DNA: TGTGCCAGTAGTCTCGGACAGGCGAAGAACGAAGCTTTCTTT. It codes for CASSLGQAKNEAFF.

The chain is built from TRBV27 and TRBJ1-6; D uncertain. This CDR3 comprises 15 residues. Germline loops: CDR1 MNHEY, CDR2 SMNVEV (reference sequence). The V and J ends lost 6 bases and 0 bases respectively, with 9 bases between them. CDR3 loop: CASRFDNSYNSPLHF. The CDR3 DNA reads TGTGCCAGCAGATTTGACAACTCCTATAATTCACCCCTCCACTTT.

The gene calls are TRBV5-4 and TRBJ1-2; D remains unclear. CDR1 SGHNT and CDR2 YYREEE come from the germline V gene (reference sequence). The CDR3 extends over 14 amino acids. Trimming left V 1 base short and J 5 bases short, with 12 bases between. The CDR3 loop reads CASSLNAGNYGYTF. The CDR3 coding sequence is TGTGCCAGCAGCTTGAATGCAGGCAATTATGGCTACACCTTC.

V usage is TRBV5-4 and J usage is TRBJ1-1; D remains ambiguous. From germline, CDR1 is SGHNT and CDR2 YYREEE (reference sequence). The CDR3 sequence is 14 residues long. Trimming took 6 bases from V and 2 from J, leaving 14 bases between them. CDR3 residues: CASNGDRLNTEAFF. As DNA, the CDR3 is TGTGCCAGCAACGGAGACCGACTAAACACTGAAGCTTTCTTT.

The chain combines TRBV11-3 with TRBJ2-3; D possibly corresponds to TRBD2 (5 bases). Germline V gives CDR1 SGHNT, CDR2 YENEEA. This CDR3 contains 13 residues. Trimming took 0 bases from V and 8 from J, leaving 9 bases between them. In nucleotides, the CDR3 is TGTGCCAGCAGCTTAGATCGCAGCGGTACGCAGTATTTT. Protein: CASSLDRSGTQYF.

This sequence joins TRBV19 and TRBJ1-1; TRBD1 matches at 9 bases. V dropped 6 bases and J dropped 5; count of bases not matched to a gene: 7. The CDR3 is 14 amino acids. In germline, CDR1 is LNHDA, CDR2 SQIVND (reference sequence). The CDR3 reads CASSRTGVSTEAFF. The CDR3 DNA follows: TGTGCCAGTAGCCGGACAGGGGTATCAACTGAAGCTTTCTTT.

The rearrangement joins TRBV7-9 to TRBJ1-2; TRBD1 agrees at 7 bases. This CDR3 comprises 16 residues. V was pared by 5 bases and J by 8 bases, with 17 bases of the junction left unmatched. Germline CDR1 SEHNR, CDR2 FQNEAQ (reference sequence). The CDR3 sequence: CASSPGQNPTARGYTF. The CDR3 DNA sequence: TGTGCCAGCAGCCCGGGACAGAACCCAACAGCAAGGGGCTACACCTTC.

This clone was found once. The chain uses TRBV4-1 and TRBJ1-1; TRBD1 matches at 9 bases. CDR1 and CDR2 (germline): MGHRA, YSYEKL. V gave up 3 bases and J gave up 4 bases; unmatched junction bases: 6. The CDR3 is made up of 15 amino acids. This CDR3 is CASSHPGQGTTEAFF. The CDR3 DNA is TGCGCCAGCAGCCATCCGGGACAGGGAACCACTGAAGCTTTCTTT.

V and J are TRBV7-9 and TRBJ2-3, with 9 bases that match TRBD2. Germline trimming cut 4 bases from V and 3 bases from J; bases unmatched to any gene: 5. The germline V gene encodes CDR1 SEHNR and CDR2 FQNEAQ (reference sequence). This CDR3 has 15 residues. This CDR3 reads CASSYHSGSTDTQYF. CDR3 sequence (DNA): TGTGCCAGCAGCTACCATAGCGGGAGTACAGATACGCAGTATTTT.

V gene TRBV29-1 combines with J gene TRBJ2-5; perhaps TRBD2 as D (5 bases). This CDR3 contains 12 residues. Trimming removed 6 bases at V and 6 bases at J, with 14 bases between. Germline CDR1 is SQVTM and CDR2 is ANQGSEA. The CDR3 sequence: CSVELDAKTQYF. The CDR3 DNA is TGCAGCGTGGAACTAGATGCAAAGACCCAGTACTTC.

The chain employs TRBV7-9 and TRBJ1-1; 8 bases map to TRBD1. The germline V gene has CDR1 SEHNR and CDR2 FQNEAQ (reference sequence). V lost 5 bases to trimming and J lost 2 bases; unmatched junction nucleotides: 10. The CDR3 covers 16 residues. CDR3 coding DNA: TGTGCCAGCAGCCGGGGACAGGCTGAGATTAACACTGAAGCTTTCTTT. As protein: CASSRGQAEINTEAFF.

The rearrangement joins TRBV19 to TRBJ2-7; D is perhaps TRBD2 (5 bases). The V end was cut by 3 bases, the J end by 1 base, with 16 bases between. This CDR3 contains 16 residues. The germline V gene has CDR1 LNHDA and CDR2 SQIVND (reference sequence). CDR3 sequence: CASSISGADRSYEQYF. DNA of the CDR3: TGTGCCAGTAGTATCTCCGGAGCGGATCGTTCCTACGAGCAGTACTTC.

The genes are TRBV2 and TRBJ1-2; 7 bases line up with TRBD1. V shed 4 bases and J 5 bases; nucleotides not matched to a gene: 13. The CDR3 has 16 residues. Germline V gene data show CDR1 as SNHLY and CDR2 as FYNNEI. CDR3 amino acids: CASSGATGTAVYGYTF. The CDR3 DNA sequence: TGTGCCAGCAGTGGGGCTACCGGGACAGCGGTTTATGGCTACACCTTC.

The chain recombines TRBV11-2 with TRBJ2-7; D might be TRBD2 (6 bases). The CDR3 is 13 amino acids. CDR1 SGHAT and CDR2 FQNNGV come from the germline V gene. V lost 3 bases and J 5 bases, leaving 11 bases between the germline ends. The CDR3 sequence: CASSLEGINEQYF. In nucleotides, the CDR3 is TGTGCCAGCAGCTTGGAGGGGATAAACGAGCAGTACTTC.

The genes are TRBV15 and TRBJ2-7; D is perhaps TRBD1 (5 bases). The CDR3 is 13 amino acids. The germline V gene has CDR1 LNHNV and CDR2 YYDKDF (reference sequence). Trimming shortened V by 1 base and J by 3 bases, and 7 bases separated the two germline ends. In DNA, the CDR3 is TGTGCCACCAGCAGAGGGGGCAGCTACGAGCAGTACTTC. Protein: CATSRGGSYEQYF.